What follows is one T cell receptor beta chain and its context. CDR3 length equals 17 residues. Germline V gene sequence: CDR1 DFQATT, CDR2 SNEGSKA (reference sequence). Trimming pared 3 bases from V and 9 bases from J, leaving 27 bases between. Seattle researchers signed up patients amid active infection and tracked them longitudinally. The data stem from a study of blood T cell repertoires in COVID-19. Study context: In each case, the material was cDNA or gDNA derived from T cells, B-cell-depleted T cells, or PBMCs.

The data were produced by immunoSEQ multiplex PCR, yet TCRdb's version contains in-frame clones alone and is incomplete. The sample records 250,000 to 400,000 clones, about nine tenths being singletons. The TCR sequence derives from a woman in her 30s with COVID-19, enrolled during active disease. V gene TRBV20-1 combines with J gene TRBJ2-1; weak D call: TRBD1 (5 bases). Sequencing was carried out using peripheral blood. The CDR3 sequence: CSASSNSRAGPEPEQFF. The CDR3 DNA sequence: TGCAGTGCTAGTTCCAACTCGCGCGCAGGGCCCGAGCCTGAGCAGTTCTTC.